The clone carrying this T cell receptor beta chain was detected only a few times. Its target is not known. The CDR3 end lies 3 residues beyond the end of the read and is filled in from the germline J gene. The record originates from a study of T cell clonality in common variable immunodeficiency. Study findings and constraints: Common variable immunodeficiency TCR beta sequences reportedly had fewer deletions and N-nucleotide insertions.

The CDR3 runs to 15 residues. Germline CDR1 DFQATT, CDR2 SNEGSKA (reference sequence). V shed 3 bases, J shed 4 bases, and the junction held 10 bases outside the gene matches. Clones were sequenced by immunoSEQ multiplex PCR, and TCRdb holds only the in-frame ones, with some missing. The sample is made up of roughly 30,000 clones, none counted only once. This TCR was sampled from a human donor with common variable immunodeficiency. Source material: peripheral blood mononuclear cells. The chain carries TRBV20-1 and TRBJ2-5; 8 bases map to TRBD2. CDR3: CSASGSGRFAETQYF. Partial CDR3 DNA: TGCAGTGCTAGTGGAAGCGGGAGATTTGCAGAGACC.